These T cell receptor beta chains were read from a single sample in a study of shared clonotypes between healthy human individuals. Libraries were prepared by immunoSEQ multiplex PCR; TCRdb keeps only in-frame clonotypes and omits some of them. The data hold 2 million to 2.5 million clones, with under 95% observed a single time. Sequenced: naive CD4+ T cells from PBMCs. The receptor source for this set is a young man in good health. Some clones in this sample may be carry-over from other donors' samples. Each CDR3 is given with its conserved first and last residue. A D gene is named only where the DNA matches it firmly. Where a row states a size, it is once, few, many or the class of an expanded clone; other rows omit it.

CDR3nt: TGTGCCAGCAGTGAGAGGAAGGACAGGGACTCCTACGAGCAGTACTTC
CDR3aa: CASSERKDRDSYEQYF
v_gene: TRBV6-4
d_gene: TRBD1
j_gene: TRBJ2-7
abundance: .

CDR3nt: TGTGCCAGCAGTTTGGGGGTATCGAGAAGCAATCAGCCCCAGCATTTT
CDR3aa: CASSLGVSRSNQPQHF
v_gene: TRBV28
d_gene: .
j_gene: TRBJ1-5
abundance: once

CDR3nt: TGTGCCAGTAGTATGGGGGGCGCTACCTACGAGCAGTACTTC
CDR3aa: CASSMGGATYEQYF
v_gene: TRBV19
d_gene: .
j_gene: TRBJ2-7
abundance: .

CDR3nt: TGTGCCAGCAGCTTGTTGGGGGCGTATCGACAGGGGTATGGCTACACCTTC
CDR3aa: CASSLLGAYRQGYGYTF
v_gene: TRBV7-2
d_gene: TRBD1
j_gene: TRBJ1-2
abundance: .

CDR3nt: TGCGCCAGCAGCCAAGCCTTCGGACAGGTCCAGCGAAGCGTGACGCACGAGCAGTACTTC
CDR3aa: CASSQAFGQVQRSVTHEQYF
v_gene: TRBV4-1
d_gene: TRBD1
j_gene: TRBJ2-7
abundance: .

CDR3nt: TGTGCCAGCAGGCCCGGCGACAGGGACAATTCACCCCTCCACTTT
CDR3aa: CASRPGDRDNSPLHF
v_gene: TRBV28
d_gene: TRBD1
j_gene: TRBJ1-6
abundance: .

CDR3nt: TGTGCCAGCAGCCAGACAGGGGGCTTCTTCTCCGGGGAGCTGTTTTTT
CDR3aa: CASSQTGGFFSGELFF
v_gene: TRBV4-2
d_gene: TRBD1
j_gene: TRBJ2-2
abundance: .

CDR3nt: TGCGCCAGCAGCCAAGTCACGGGGAGGGGCTATGGCTACACCTTC
CDR3aa: CASSQVTGRGYGYTF
v_gene: TRBV4-3
d_gene: .
j_gene: TRBJ1-2
abundance: .

CDR3nt: TGTGCCAGTAGTATTCGCCAGGGGGGTAAGGGCACTGAAGCTTTCTTT
CDR3aa: CASSIRQGGKGTEAFF
v_gene: TRBV19
d_gene: TRBD1
j_gene: TRBJ1-1
abundance: .

CDR3nt: TGTGCCAGCAGCCAACTGTCCTGGGGATCGTACAGCTCTGGGGCCAACGTCCTGACTTTC
CDR3aa: CASSQLSWGSYSSGANVLTF
v_gene: TRBV7-3
d_gene: .
j_gene: TRBJ2-6
abundance: .

CDR3nt: TGCGCCAGCAGCCTACGCCCGACTTATGGCTACACCTTC
CDR3aa: CASSLRPTYGYTF
v_gene: TRBV5-1
d_gene: .
j_gene: TRBJ1-2
abundance: once

CDR3nt: TGCGCCAGCAGCTTGGGGCGTGGCTCGGATGAGCAGTTCTTC
CDR3aa: CASSLGRGSDEQFF
v_gene: TRBV5-1
d_gene: .
j_gene: TRBJ2-1
abundance: .

CDR3nt: TGTGCCAGCAGTTACGGGCAGAGGACCTATGGCTACACCTTC
CDR3aa: CASSYGQRTYGYTF
v_gene: TRBV6-5
d_gene: .
j_gene: TRBJ1-2
abundance: .

CDR3nt: TGCGCCAGCAGCTTCCTAGCGGGGGGGATACAAGAGACCCAGTACTTC
CDR3aa: CASSFLAGGIQETQYF
v_gene: TRBV5-1
d_gene: TRBD2
j_gene: TRBJ2-5
abundance: .

CDR3nt: TGTGCCAGCAGCTTTTCAGTTCCTGGAAACACCATATATTTT
CDR3aa: CASSFSVPGNTIYF
v_gene: TRBV11-2
d_gene: .
j_gene: TRBJ1-3
abundance: .

CDR3nt: TGTGCCAGCAGCTCGAAGGGGGGGGGCCAAGAGACCCAGTACTTC
CDR3aa: CASSSKGGGQETQYF
v_gene: TRBV7-9
d_gene: .
j_gene: TRBJ2-5
abundance: .

CDR3nt: TGTGCCAGCAGTTCCCGGGACAGGGCTTTCAACGAGCAGTACTTC
CDR3aa: CASSSRDRAFNEQYF
v_gene: TRBV6-6
d_gene: TRBD1
j_gene: TRBJ2-7
abundance: .

CDR3nt: TGCGCCAGCAGCCCCGGACAGTTCGGCACCGGGGAGCTGTTTTTT
CDR3aa: CASSPGQFGTGELFF
v_gene: TRBV5-1
d_gene: .
j_gene: TRBJ2-2
abundance: .

CDR3nt: TGTGCCAGCAGCTTAGGGTGGCTAGCGGCTAGCACAGATACGCAGTATTTT
CDR3aa: CASSLGWLAASTDTQYF
v_gene: TRBV7-3
d_gene: TRBD2
j_gene: TRBJ2-3
abundance: .

CDR3nt: TGTGCCAGCTCAGTGACAGGGTTGGACTACGAGCAGTACTTC
CDR3aa: CASSVTGLDYEQYF
v_gene: TRBV18
d_gene: TRBD1
j_gene: TRBJ2-7
abundance: .

CDR3nt: TGTGCCAGCAGGCAGGGTGGGGAAAAACTGTTTTTT
CDR3aa: CASRQGGEKLFF
v_gene: TRBV28
d_gene: .
j_gene: TRBJ1-4
abundance: once

CDR3nt: TGCAGCGCCCGGGGACTGCTAACCAAAGAGACCCAGTACTTC
CDR3aa: CSARGLLTKETQYF
v_gene: TRBV29-1
d_gene: .
j_gene: TRBJ2-5
abundance: .

CDR3nt: TGCGCCAGCAGCTTGGAAGGGCTAGCGGGAGAGGAGCTGTTTTTT
CDR3aa: CASSLEGLAGEELFF
v_gene: TRBV5-1
d_gene: TRBD2
j_gene: TRBJ2-2
abundance: .

CDR3nt: TGTGCCAGCAGCCGGTCTCGTCTAGCGGGAGGTCAGCTCTACGAGCAGTACTTC
CDR3aa: CASSRSRLAGGQLYEQYF
v_gene: TRBV4-2
d_gene: TRBD2
j_gene: TRBJ2-7
abundance: .

CDR3nt: TGTGCCAGCAGAGAGGGGACTAGCGGGATGAGCTCCTACGAGCAGTACTTC
CDR3aa: CASREGTSGMSSYEQYF
v_gene: TRBV28
d_gene: TRBD2
j_gene: TRBJ2-7
abundance: .

CDR3nt: TGTGCCAGCAGCGTATCCTCAGTGTCGTGGGCCACAGATACGCAGTATTTT
CDR3aa: CASSVSSVSWATDTQYF
v_gene: TRBV9
d_gene: .
j_gene: TRBJ2-3
abundance: .

CDR3nt: TGCGCCAGCAGCCAACAAACGACAGGGGGCGGTGAGACCCAGTACTTC
CDR3aa: CASSQQTTGGGETQYF
v_gene: TRBV4-1
d_gene: TRBD1
j_gene: TRBJ2-5
abundance: .

CDR3nt: TGTGCCAGCAGTTGGGAGGGACATTCGAACACTGAAGCTTTCTTT
CDR3aa: CASSWEGHSNTEAFF
v_gene: TRBV2
d_gene: .
j_gene: TRBJ1-1
abundance: .

CDR3nt: TGCGCCAGCAGCTCGGGACAGGCGGGGACTGAAGCTTTCTTT
CDR3aa: CASSSGQAGTEAFF
v_gene: TRBV5-1
d_gene: TRBD1
j_gene: TRBJ1-1
abundance: .

CDR3nt: TGCGCCAGCAGCTTGGGACAGCGAGGGACCGGGGAGCTGTTTTTT
CDR3aa: CASSLGQRGTGELFF
v_gene: TRBV5-1
d_gene: .
j_gene: TRBJ2-2
abundance: .

CDR3nt: TGCAGCGCCCGGTGGGTACAGGGACCGGGAGGCGAGCAGTACTTC
CDR3aa: CSARWVQGPGGEQYF
v_gene: TRBV29-1
d_gene: .
j_gene: TRBJ2-7
abundance: .

CDR3nt: TGTGCCAGCAGCCGACCGAACACGTACGAGCAGTACTTC
CDR3aa: CASSRPNTYEQYF
v_gene: TRBV13
d_gene: .
j_gene: TRBJ2-7
abundance: .